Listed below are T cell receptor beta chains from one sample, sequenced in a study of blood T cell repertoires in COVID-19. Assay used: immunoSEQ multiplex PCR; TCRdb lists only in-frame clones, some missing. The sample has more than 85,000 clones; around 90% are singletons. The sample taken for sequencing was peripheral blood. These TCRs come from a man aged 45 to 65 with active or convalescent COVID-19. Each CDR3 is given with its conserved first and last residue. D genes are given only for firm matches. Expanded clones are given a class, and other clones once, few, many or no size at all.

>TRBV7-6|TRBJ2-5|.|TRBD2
TGTGCCAGCAGCTTTTACCAGCGGGGGGAACAAGAGACCCAGTACTTC
CASSFYQRGEQETQYF
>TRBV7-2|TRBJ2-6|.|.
TGTGCCAGCAGTTACAGGGTTGGGGCCAACGTCCTGACTTTC
CASSYRVGANVLTF
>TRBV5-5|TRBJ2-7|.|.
TGTGCCAGCAGCTTACAGGGGGGGTCCTACGAGCAGTACTTC
CASSLQGGSYEQYF
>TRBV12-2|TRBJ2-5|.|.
TGTGCAAGTCGCACCTTCCGGACAGACCGGCAGGAGACCCAGTACTTC
CASRTFRTDRQETQYF
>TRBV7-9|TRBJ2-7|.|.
TGTGCCAGCAGCTTCGCCAGCAGGTCAGGGGACGAGCAGTACTTC
CASSFASRSGDEQYF
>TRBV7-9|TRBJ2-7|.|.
TGTGCCAGCAGGGGCGTCCCTTACGAGCAGTACTTC
CASRGVPYEQYF
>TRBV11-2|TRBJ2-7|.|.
TGTGCCAGCAGCTCTTCCAGGGGAGCCGAGCAGTACTTC
CASSSSRGAEQYF
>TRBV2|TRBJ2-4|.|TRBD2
TGTGCCAGCAGACCCACTAGCGGGGGATTAGCCAAAAACATTCAGTACTTC
CASRPTSGGLAKNIQYF
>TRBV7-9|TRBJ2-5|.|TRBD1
TGTGCCAGCAGCTTAGGGACAGGGTGGGAGACCCAGTACTTC
CASSLGTGWETQYF
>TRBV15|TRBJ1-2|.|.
TGTGCCACCAGCAGAGATTCCTCTGGCTACACCTTC
CATSRDSSGYTF
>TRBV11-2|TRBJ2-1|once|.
TGTGCCAGCAGCACAGGGTATGAGCAGTTCTTC
CASSTGYEQFF
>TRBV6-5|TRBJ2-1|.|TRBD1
TGTGCCAGCAGTCCTACCCGGGACAGCCAAGAGCAGTTCTTC
CASSPTRDSQEQFF
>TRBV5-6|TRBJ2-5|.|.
TGTGCCAGCAGCTTTGGGCAGCAAGAGACCCAGTACTTC
CASSFGQQETQYF
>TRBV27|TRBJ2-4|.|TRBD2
TGTGCCAGCATCCTAGCGGTGTTAGCCAAAAACATTCAGTACTTC
CASILAVLAKNIQYF
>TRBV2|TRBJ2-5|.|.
TGTGCCAGCATTGGGAGAAAGGGCGGAGAGACCCAGTACTTC
CASIGRKGGETQYF
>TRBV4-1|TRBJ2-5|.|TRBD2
TGCGCCAGCAGCCAAGAGGTGCTAGCGGGGGGCCGCCAAGAGACCCAGTACTTC
CASSQEVLAGGRQETQYF
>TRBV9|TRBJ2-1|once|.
TGTGCCAGCAGCGTATCTAGCGTCCCCTACAATGAGCAGTTCTTC
CASSVSSVPYNEQFF
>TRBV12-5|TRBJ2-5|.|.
TGTGCTAGTGGGGGCGGGGCGGGTGAAGAGACCCAGTACTTC
CASGGGAGEETQYF
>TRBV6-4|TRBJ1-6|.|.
TGTGCCAGCAGTGAATACCAAGGGGCCTATAATTCACCCCTCCACTTT
CASSEYQGAYNSPLHF
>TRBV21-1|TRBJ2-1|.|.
TGTGCCAGCGGAAAGACGGAGAATGAGCAGTTCTTC
CASGKTENEQFF
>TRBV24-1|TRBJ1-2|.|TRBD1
TGTGCCACCAGTACAGGGGGCGCGGACTATGGCTACACCTTC
CATSTGGADYGYTF
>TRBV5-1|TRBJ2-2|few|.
TGCGCCAGCAGCTTGGAGGGGAATACCGGGGAGCTGTTTTTT
CASSLEGNTGELFF
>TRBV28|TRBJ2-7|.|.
TGTGCCAGCAGTTCTGCAGATTACGAGCAGTACTTC
CASSSADYEQYF
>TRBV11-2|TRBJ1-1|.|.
TGTGCCAGCAGCTTAGTTGCGGGATTGGGCACTGAAGCTTTCTTT
CASSLVAGLGTEAFF
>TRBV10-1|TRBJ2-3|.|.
TGCGCCAGCAGTGAGCTTGTGGGGGCGGGAGATACGCAGTATTTT
CASSELVGAGDTQYF
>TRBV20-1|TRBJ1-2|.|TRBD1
TGCAGTGCTAGTAGGCAGGGGGCAGGGGTTGGCTATGGCTACACCTTC
CSASRQGAGVGYGYTF
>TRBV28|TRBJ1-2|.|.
TGTGCCAGCAGTCCCCAGGGATCTTATGGCTACACCTTC
CASSPQGSYGYTF
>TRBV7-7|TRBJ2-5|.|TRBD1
TGTGCCAGCAGCTTAAGGACAGGGGGTTATGGAGAGACCCAGTACTTC
CASSLRTGGYGETQYF
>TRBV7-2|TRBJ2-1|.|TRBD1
TGTGCCAGCAGCCCCTGGACAGGGAGGTACAATGAGCAGTTCTTC
CASSPWTGRYNEQFF
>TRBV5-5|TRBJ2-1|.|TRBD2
TGTGCCAGCAGCCAGGGACTAGAGCAGTTCTTC
CASSQGLEQFF
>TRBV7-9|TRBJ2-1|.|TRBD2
TGTGCCAGCAGGTCACTAGCGGGGTATGGACATGAGCAGTTCTTC
CASRSLAGYGHEQFF
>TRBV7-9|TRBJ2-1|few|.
TGTGCCAGCAGAGTCCTCTCCAGGGATGAGCAGTTCTTC
CASRVLSRDEQFF
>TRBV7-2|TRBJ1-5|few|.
TGTGCCAGCAGCCCGGGACACGGGTTAGGGCCCCAGCATTTT
CASSPGHGLGPQHF
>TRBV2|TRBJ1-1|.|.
TGTGCCAGCAGTGGGACAGTTGGATCTATGGGTGAAAAAGCTTTCTTT
CASSGTVGSMGEKAFF
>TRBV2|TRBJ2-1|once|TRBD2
TGTGCCAGCAGGCAGGGACTAACTACCTACAATGAGCAGTTCTTC
CASRQGLTTYNEQFF
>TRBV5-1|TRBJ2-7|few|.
TGCGCCAGCAGCACCGGACAGAAATCCTACGAGCAGTACTTC
CASSTGQKSYEQYF
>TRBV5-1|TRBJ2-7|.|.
TGCGCCAGCAGCTTGGTGTCAGGCGAATACGAGCAGTACTTC
CASSLVSGEYEQYF
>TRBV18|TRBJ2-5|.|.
TGTGCCAGCTCACCGAGGACATCCCAAGAGACCCAGTACTTC
CASSPRTSQETQYF
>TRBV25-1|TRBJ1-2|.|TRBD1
TGTGCCAGCAGTGGACAGGGGGTGAGTGGCTACACCTTC
CASSGQGVSGYTF
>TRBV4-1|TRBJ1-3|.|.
TGCGCCAGCGGCGAAGGAGCCTACTCTGGAAACACCATATATTTT
CASGEGAYSGNTIYF
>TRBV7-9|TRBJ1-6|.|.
TGTGCCAGCAGCTTAGCTTCCCTAGACCAATCACCCCTCCACTTT
CASSLASLDQSPLHF
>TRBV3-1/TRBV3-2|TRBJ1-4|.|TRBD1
TGTGCCAGCAGCCAAGTATCGAGGGGGCGCGAGATCGATGAAAAACTGTTTTTT
CASSQVSRGREIDEKLFF
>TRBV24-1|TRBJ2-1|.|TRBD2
TGTGCCACCACGACTGGAGCGGGGGGTTATGAGCAGTTCTTC
CATTTGAGGYEQFF
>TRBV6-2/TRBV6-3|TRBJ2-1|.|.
TGTGCCAGCAGTTACTCGACTACCAACCCAAATTACAATGAGCAGTTCTTC
CASSYSTTNPNYNEQFF
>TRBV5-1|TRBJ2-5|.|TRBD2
TGCGCCAGCAGCCCAACGGGGGGTCAGAAACAAGAGACCCAGTACTTC
CASSPTGGQKQETQYF
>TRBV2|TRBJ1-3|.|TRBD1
TGTGCCAGCAGTGAAGCAAAGACAGGGACTGGAAACACCATATATTTT
CASSEAKTGTGNTIYF
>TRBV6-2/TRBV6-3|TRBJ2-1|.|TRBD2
TGTGCCAGCAGTTACTTAGGTTTGGGGGGGAATGAGCAGTTCTTC
CASSYLGLGGNEQFF
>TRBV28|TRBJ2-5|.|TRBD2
TGTGCCAGCAGTTTCCCCAATGAACTAGCGGGGGCCCGGGAGACCCAGTACTTC
CASSFPNELAGARETQYF
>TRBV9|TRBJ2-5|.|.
TGTGCCAGCAGCCCGTCCCCAGCGTCGGAAGAGACCCAGTACTTC
CASSPSPASEETQYF
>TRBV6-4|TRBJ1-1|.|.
TGTGCCAGCAGTTCGTCCCGGGGAACTGAAGCTTTCTTT
CASSSSRGTEAFF
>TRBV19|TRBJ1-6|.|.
TGTGCCAGTAGTATCCCCCCGCGGTCACCCCTCCACTTT
CASSIPPRSPLHF
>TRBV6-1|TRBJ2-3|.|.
TGTGCCAGCAGTGAAGCTGGGCGTCACACAGATACGCAGTATTTT
CASSEAGRHTDTQYF
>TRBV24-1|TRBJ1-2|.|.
TGTGCCACCAGTGAGGCGACAGTGGACTATGGCTACACCTTC
CATSEATVDYGYTF
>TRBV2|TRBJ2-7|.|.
TGTGCCAGCAGTGAAGGAGGCGTAGAGCAGTACTTC
CASSEGGVEQYF
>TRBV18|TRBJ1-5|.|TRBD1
TGTGCCAGCTCACCCATTTCGGGACAGAATCAGCCCCAGCATTTT
CASSPISGQNQPQHF
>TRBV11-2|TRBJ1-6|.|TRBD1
TGTGCCAGCAGCTTAGAGTTGGGACAGGGGATTCGGTCACCCCTCCACTTT
CASSLELGQGIRSPLHF
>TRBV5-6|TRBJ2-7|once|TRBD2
TGTGCCAGCAGCTTGAGCAGCGGGGGGATTTCCTACGAGCAGTACTTC
CASSLSSGGISYEQYF
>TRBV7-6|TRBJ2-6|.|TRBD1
TGTGCCAGCAGCCCAACGGGACAGAGCTACTCTGGGGCCAACGTCCTGACTTTC
CASSPTGQSYSGANVLTF
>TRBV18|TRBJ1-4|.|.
TGTGCCAGCTCACGGGACATTACAACTAATGAAAAACTGTTTTTT
CASSRDITTNEKLFF
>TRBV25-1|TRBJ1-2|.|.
TGTGCCAGCAGTGCTGTGGCAGGTCGTGGCTACACCTTC
CASSAVAGRGYTF